This passage covers 20 T cell receptor beta chains from one sample sequenced in a study of beta chain features in type 1 diabetes. Expressed TCRB transcripts were sequenced because the isolated RNA had all been reverse transcribed beforehand. Assay used: immunoSEQ multiplex PCR; TCRdb lists only in-frame clones, some missing. The sample has under 550,000 clones, over 9.5% seen once. Sequencing was carried out using naive CD4+ T cells from blood. These receptors were collected from a woman between 18 and 30 years old in good health.

This clone was observed a few times. V usage is TRBV4-1 and J usage is TRBJ2-5; D might be TRBD1 or TRBD2, each matching 5 bases. The CDR3 runs 16 residues. Germline V gene lookup returns CDR1 MGHRA and CDR2 YSYEKL. V was pared by 2 bases and J by 1 base, with 14 bases between. Here the CDR3 DNA reads TGCGCCAGCAGCCAACCCCGAAGAGGGGTCCAAGAGACCCAGTACTTC. Protein: CASSQPRRGVQETQYF.

CDR3 amino acids: CATSRRDGRPYEQYF. The CDR3 DNA is TGTGCCACCAGCAGAAGGGACGGAAGACCCTACGAGCAGTACTTC. The chain uses TRBV15 and TRBJ2-7; D tentatively fits TRBD1 or TRBD2 (5 bases each). CDR1 and CDR2 from the germline V gene are LNHNV and YYDKDF (reference sequence). Trimming took off 2 bases at V and 2 bases at J, with 13 bases between the two ends. The CDR3 sequence is 15 residues long.

This clone appeared a few times. The chain recombines TRBV4-3 with TRBJ1-5, with a possible D match to TRBD1 (5 bases). Germline V gene data show CDR1 as LGHNA and CDR2 as YSLEER. Deletions cut 3 bases from V and 0 bases from J, with 9 bases between. There are 15 residues in the CDR3. CDR3: CASSQGVISNQPQHF. CDR3 nucleotide sequence: TGCGCCAGCAGCCAGGGGGTTATTAGCAATCAGCCCCAGCATTTT.

This clone was picked up a small number of times. This sequence joins TRBV7-2 and TRBJ1-1, with D possibly being TRBD1 (6 bases). Germline-derived CDR1 and CDR2 are SGHTA and FQGNSA. This CDR3 region has 16 residues. V shed 5 bases and J shed 1 base, with 17 bases lying between them. CDR3 protein: CASSQTGLTANTEAFF. CDR3 sequence (DNA): TGTGCCAGCAGCCAGACAGGACTCACCGCGAACACTGAAGCTTTCTTT.

This chain connects TRBV5-1 to TRBJ2-3; D unresolved. There are 12 residues in the CDR3. Germline V gene data show CDR1 as SGHRS and CDR2 as YFSETQ. Trimming pared 2 bases from V and 6 bases from J, leaving 7 bases between. The DNA for the CDR3 is TGCGCCAGCAGCTTCTCAGAGGATACGCAGTATTTT. Translation gives CASSFSEDTQYF.

The rearrangement links TRBV6-5 to TRBJ2-5; D is possibly TRBD1 (5 bases). The ends were cut back, 7 bases at V and 10 bases at J, with 16 bases in the middle. The CDR3 is 12 amino acids. From germline, CDR1 is MNHEY and CDR2 SVGAGI. The CDR3 spells CASTDSRGNQYF. The CDR3 DNA follows: TGTGCCAGCACTGACTCAAGGGGTAACCAGTACTTC.

The rearrangement uses TRBV10-3 and TRBJ2-7; a possible D gene is TRBD2 (6 bases). The CDR3 is 16 amino acids. Between the trimmed V and J ends, which lost 0 bases and 6 bases, there was a span of 18 bases. Germline CDR1 is ENHRY and CDR2 is SYGVKD. CDR3 nucleotide sequence: TGTGCCATCAGTGAGTCGGGGGGAAGGGCCGGGAGCGAGCAGTACTTC. Translation gives CAISESGGRAGSEQYF.

This clone was observed a few times. This rearrangement joins TRBV4-1 to TRBJ2-5, with 9 bases lining up with TRBD2. The CDR3 totals 14 residues. Trimming took 1 base from V and 3 from J; bases not matched to a gene: 0. Germline CDR1 reads MGHRA; CDR2 reads YSYEKL. The CDR3 is CASSQGLAEETQYF. The CDR3 DNA sequence: TGCGCCAGCAGCCAAGGACTAGCGGAAGAGACCCAGTACTTC.

V and J are TRBV28 and TRBJ1-6; D not resolved. The CDR3 is 13 residues long. Looked up from germline, CDR1 is MDHEN and CDR2 is SYDVKM. Deletions cut 7 bases from V and 9 bases from J, with 13 bases between. CDR3 loop: CASNGPGSSPLHF. The DNA for the CDR3 is TGTGCCAGCAACGGTCCCGGGAGTTCACCCCTCCACTTT.

There are a few counts of this clone. V is TRBV4-3 and J is TRBJ1-2, with D unclear. The CDR3 covers 14 residues. V lost 1 base and J lost 0, with 6 bases in between. Germline V lookup: CDR1 LGHNA, CDR2 YSLEER. The CDR3 nucleotides are TGCGCCAGCAGCCAAGTAAAAGCTAACTATGGCTACACCTTC. It translates to CASSQVKANYGYTF.

This clone was seen a few times. This chain links TRBV15 with TRBJ1-1; no clear D. The CDR3 consists of 17 residues. V dropped 1 base and J dropped 6 bases, with 21 bases sitting between them. The V gene's germline CDR1 is LNHNV and CDR2 YYDKDF (reference sequence). This chain's CDR3 is CATSRGLFKAGGAEAFF. CDR3 nucleotides: TGTGCCACCAGCAGAGGATTATTCAAGGCAGGCGGCGCTGAAGCTTTCTTT.

This chain connects TRBV6-5 to TRBJ1-1, with D uncertain. The germline V gene has CDR1 MNHEY and CDR2 SVGAGI. V shed 7 bases and J shed 2 bases, with 11 bases lying between them. The CDR3 spans 13 residues. The CDR3 bases are TGTGCCAGCACCCAACCCGGCAACACTGAAGCTTTCTTT. Protein product: CASTQPGNTEAFF.

The rearrangement uses TRBV21-1 and TRBJ2-7; the table names TRBD2, a call not compared with the DNA. TRBV21-1 is a listed pseudogene. The CDR3 spans 16 residues. The CDR3 bases are TGTGCCAGCAGCTCTCAGAGTAGACTCATTATTTACGAGCAGTACGTC. Amino acid sequence: CASSSQSRLIIYEQYV.

The chain uses TRBV28 and TRBJ1-6; the D gene is possibly TRBD1 (6 bases). This CDR3 region has 13 residues. Looked up from germline, CDR1 is MDHEN and CDR2 is SYDVKM. Trimming pared 6 bases from V and 9 bases from J, leaving 12 bases between. The CDR3 nucleotides are TGTGCCAGCAGACAAAACAGGGCTTCACCCCTCCACTTT. Translated: CASRQNRASPLHF.

V gene TRBV6-5 combines with J gene TRBJ1-2; D gene uncertain. The CDR3 extends over 15 amino acids. From germline, CDR1 is MNHEY and CDR2 SVGAGI. V lost 8 bases to trimming and J lost 2 bases, with 18 bases between them. The CDR3, as DNA: TGTGCCAGCCGGCTTGCGGGCGGGATCAACTATGGCTACACCTTC. Encoded protein: CASRLAGGINYGYTF.

This clone showed up just a few times. This CDR3 is CATSWTSGGEQYV. The CDR3 nucleotides are TGTGCCACTTCCTGGACCTCAGGAGGCGAGCAGTACGTC. J is TRBJ2-7 and V is TRBV2; weak D call: TRBD2 (5 bases). Trimming shortened V by 10 bases and J by 6 bases, and 19 bases separated the two germline ends. Germline CDR1 reads SNHLY; CDR2 reads FYNNEI. This CDR3 has 13 amino acids.

This clone was seen a handful of times. This chain uses TRBV2 with TRBJ1-2; D is possibly TRBD1 (5 bases). The germline CDR1 and CDR2 sequences are SNHLY and FYNNEI. The V and J ends lost 6 bases and 4 bases respectively, with 12 bases between them. The CDR3 loop spans 13 amino acids. CDR3 coding DNA: TGTGCCAGCAGAGGGGACGGCGTCTATGGCTACACCTTC. This codes for CASRGDGVYGYTF.

A few counts support this clone. This sequence joins TRBV19 and TRBJ2-4; no firm D call. Trimming stripped 2 bases from V and 2 bases from J, with 13 bases between. The CDR3 is 16 residues long. Germline loops: CDR1 LNHDA, CDR2 SQIVND (reference sequence). CDR3 sequence (DNA): TGTGCCAGTAGTATATTAGGGAAATTAACCAAAAACATTCAGTACTTC. Amino acid sequence: CASSILGKLTKNIQYF.

The chain's CDR3 is CASSHPRGENSPLHF. The CDR3 DNA reads as TGCGCCAGCAGCCACCCCAGGGGGGAGAATTCACCCCTCCACTTT. This chain links TRBV4-1 with TRBJ1-6; 7 positions match TRBD1. CDR1 is MGHRA, CDR2 YSYEKL, per germline. The CDR3 is 15 residues long. V trimming: 3 bases; J trimming: 7 bases; junction bases outside the gene matches: 6.

The chain recombines TRBV15 with TRBJ2-6; D might be TRBD1 (6 bases). Trimming stripped 2 bases from V and 2 bases from J, with 7 bases between. CDR3 size: 15 residues. Germline-derived CDR1 and CDR2 are LNHNV and YYDKDF (reference sequence). Here the CDR3 DNA reads TGTGCCACCAGCAGAAGGGGGACTGGGGCCAACGTCCTGACTTTC. This codes for CATSRRGTGANVLTF.